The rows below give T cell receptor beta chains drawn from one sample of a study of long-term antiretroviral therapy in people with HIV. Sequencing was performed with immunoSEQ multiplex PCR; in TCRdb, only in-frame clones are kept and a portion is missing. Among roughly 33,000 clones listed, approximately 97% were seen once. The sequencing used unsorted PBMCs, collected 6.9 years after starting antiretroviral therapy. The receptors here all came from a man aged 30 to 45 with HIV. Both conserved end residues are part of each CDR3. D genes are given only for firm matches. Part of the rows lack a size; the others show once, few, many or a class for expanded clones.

CDR3: CASRTGEGETQYF
DNA: TGTGCCAGTAGAACGGGAGAAGGAGAGACCCAGTACTTC
size: NA
V: TRBV19
J: TRBJ2-5
D: NA

CDR3: CASSLERASSGNTIYF
DNA: TGTGCCAGCAGCTTAGAACGGGCAAGCTCTGGAAACACCATATATTTT
size: NA
V: TRBV11-2
J: TRBJ1-3
D: NA

CDR3: CASSKTSLAGGYGEQYF
DNA: TGTGCCAGCAGCAAAACGTCTCTAGCGGGAGGATATGGGGAGCAGTACTTC
size: NA
V: TRBV4-2
J: TRBJ2-7
D: TRBD2

CDR3: CASNGQGAGAFF
DNA: TGTGCCAGCAACGGACAGGGGGCTGGAGCTTTCTTT
size: NA
V: TRBV13
J: TRBJ1-1
D: TRBD1

CDR3: CASSPGEYEQYF
DNA: TGCGCCAGCAGCCCAGGGGAATACGAGCAGTACTTC
size: few
V: TRBV5-1
J: TRBJ2-7
D: NA

CDR3: CASSLSGTSPLHF
DNA: TGTGCCAGCTCACTCTCTGGAACTTCACCCCTCCACTTT
size: once
V: TRBV18
J: TRBJ1-6
D: NA

CDR3: CASSVVGNTIYF
DNA: TGTGCCAGCAGCGTAGTGGGAAACACCATATATTTT
size: NA
V: TRBV9
J: TRBJ1-3
D: NA

CDR3: CSVRALDWDSNEQFF
DNA: TGCAGCGTTAGAGCATTGGACTGGGACTCTAATGAGCAGTTCTTC
size: NA
V: TRBV29-1
J: TRBJ2-1
D: NA

CDR3: CAIKTGTDRAFF
DNA: TGTGCCATCAAAACCGGGACAGACAGAGCTTTCTTT
size: NA
V: TRBV10-3
J: TRBJ1-1
D: TRBD1

CDR3: CAWSAAGAKLFF
DNA: TGTGCCTGGAGCGCAGCGGGGGCCAAACTGTTTTTT
size: NA
V: TRBV30
J: TRBJ1-4
D: NA

CDR3: CASSHQSGGTNEQFF
DNA: TGCGCCAGCAGCCACCAAAGCGGGGGTACCAATGAGCAGTTCTTC
size: NA
V: TRBV5-1
J: TRBJ2-1
D: TRBD2

CDR3: CASSFRPTSGGQYNEQFF
DNA: TGTGCCAGCAGCTTCCGCCCCACTAGCGGGGGGCAGTACAATGAGCAGTTCTTC
size: NA
V: TRBV11-2
J: TRBJ2-1
D: TRBD2

CDR3: CASKAEKRGSYNEQFF
DNA: TGTGCCAGCAAAGCAGAAAAACGTGGAAGTTACAATGAGCAGTTCTTC
size: NA
V: TRBV2
J: TRBJ2-1
D: NA

CDR3: CASSFGPGLDSTDTQYF
DNA: TGTGCCAGCAGCTTTGGGCCGGGACTAGATAGCACAGATACGCAGTATTTT
size: NA
V: TRBV11-2
J: TRBJ2-3
D: TRBD2

CDR3: CASSNSGGEETQYF
DNA: TGTGCCAGCAGTAACAGCGGGGGTGAGGAGACCCAGTACTTC
size: NA
V: TRBV25-1
J: TRBJ2-5
D: TRBD2

CDR3: CASSPLYYEQYF
DNA: TGTGCCAGCAGCCCGCTATACTACGAGCAGTACTTC
size: NA
V: TRBV7-9
J: TRBJ2-7
D: NA

CDR3: CAWNRGQGYNEQFF
DNA: TGTGCCTGGAACAGGGGGCAGGGCTACAATGAGCAGTTCTTC
size: once
V: TRBV30
J: TRBJ2-1
D: TRBD1

CDR3: CASKAEMIGGYEQYF
DNA: TGTGCCAGTAAGGCGGAGATGATTGGGGGCTACGAGCAGTACTTC
size: NA
V: TRBV19
J: TRBJ2-7
D: NA

CDR3: CASSAGSDEKLFF
DNA: TGTGCCAGCAGTGCAGGGAGTGATGAAAAACTGTTTTTT
size: NA
V: TRBV2
J: TRBJ1-4
D: NA

CDR3: CASSSRTSGAYEQYF
DNA: TGTGCCAGCAGCTCCCGGACTAGCGGGGCATACGAGCAGTACTTC
size: NA
V: TRBV7-2
J: TRBJ2-7
D: TRBD2

CDR3: CASSNLGSYEQYF
DNA: TGTGCCAGCAGCAACTTAGGGAGCTACGAGCAGTACTTC
size: once
V: TRBV7-3
J: TRBJ2-7
D: NA

CDR3: CASSLTSGRRRPTDTQYF
DNA: TGTGCCAGCAGCTTGACTAGCGGGAGAAGGAGGCCCACAGATACGCAGTATTTT
size: NA
V: TRBV7-2
J: TRBJ2-3
D: TRBD2

CDR3: CASSLAATNEKLFF
DNA: TGTGCCAGCAGCTTAGCTGCAACTAATGAAAAACTGTTTTTT
size: once
V: TRBV7-2
J: TRBJ1-4
D: NA

CDR3: CASNRDLSYDTQYF
DNA: TGTGCCAGCAACCGGGACCTAAGTTATGATACGCAGTATTTT
size: NA
V: TRBV2
J: TRBJ2-3
D: NA

CDR3: CASSLAIPTYEQYF
DNA: TGTGCCAGCAGCTTGGCGATCCCCACCTACGAGCAGTACTTC
size: NA
V: TRBV5-4
J: TRBJ2-7
D: NA

CDR3: CASSESGRGANYGYTF
DNA: TGTGCCAGCAGTGAATCCGGTCGGGGAGCTAACTATGGCTACACCTTC
size: NA
V: TRBV6-1
J: TRBJ1-2
D: NA

CDR3: CASMTPRREAPYEQYF
DNA: TGTGCCAGCATGACCCCTAGGAGGGAGGCACCCTACGAGCAGTACTTC
size: NA
V: TRBV2
J: TRBJ2-7
D: NA

CDR3: CASSFDGTDTQYF
DNA: TGCGCCAGCAGCTTTGACGGCACAGATACGCAGTATTTT
size: NA
V: TRBV4-1
J: TRBJ2-3
D: NA

CDR3: CASSPAEGGGQPQHF
DNA: TGTGCCAGCAGCCCGGCAGAAGGAGGGGGTCAGCCCCAGCATTTT
size: NA
V: TRBV5-6
J: TRBJ1-5
D: NA

CDR3: CASTMGLAGGETQYF
DNA: TGTGCCAGCACGATGGGACTAGCGGGAGGCGAGACCCAGTACTTC
size: NA
V: TRBV9
J: TRBJ2-5
D: TRBD2

CDR3: CASSRGGTEAFF
DNA: TGTGCCAGCAGCCGGGGAGGCACTGAAGCTTTCTTT
size: NA
V: TRBV7-8
J: TRBJ1-1
D: NA

CDR3: CAISSGGGYEQFF
DNA: TGTGCCATCAGCTCTGGCGGGGGCTATGAGCAGTTCTTC
size: NA
V: TRBV10-3
J: TRBJ2-1
D: NA

CDR3: CASSKARKGTGKYEQYF
DNA: TGTGCCAGCAGCAAAGCCCGGAAGGGGACAGGGAAGTACGAGCAGTACTTC
size: once
V: TRBV21-1
J: TRBJ2-7
D: NA

CDR3: CASSEPGLAGTLKQYF
DNA: TGTGCCAGCAGTGAACCCGGCCTAGCGGGGACCCTGAAGCAGTACTTC
size: NA
V: TRBV2
J: TRBJ2-7
D: TRBD2

CDR3: CSVEDLGTSPYEQYF
DNA: TGCAGCGTTGAAGACTTGGGGACAAGTCCCTACGAGCAGTACTTC
size: NA
V: TRBV29-1
J: TRBJ2-7
D: NA

CDR3: CASSNNRDSSPYF
DNA: TGTGCCAGCAGCAACAACCGGGACTCAAGCCCGTACTTC
size: few
V: TRBV7-2
J: TRBJ2-7
D: NA

CDR3: CASRRNGELFF
DNA: TGTGCCAGCAGAAGGAACGGGGAGCTGTTTTTT
size: NA
V: TRBV7-6
J: TRBJ2-2
D: NA

CDR3: CASSMVATPTYSNQPQHF
DNA: TGTGCCAGTAGTATGGTCGCCACACCAACCTATAGCAATCAGCCCCAGCATTTT
size: NA
V: TRBV19
J: TRBJ1-5
D: NA

CDR3: CSVPGTSVIDTQYF
DNA: TGCAGCGTCCCCGGGACTAGCGTAATAGATACGCAGTATTTT
size: NA
V: TRBV29-1
J: TRBJ2-3
D: TRBD2

CDR3: CASSRIRLGERGFQETQYF
DNA: TGTGCCAGCAGCCGCATTCGTTTGGGGGAAAGGGGCTTTCAAGAGACCCAGTACTTC
size: NA
V: TRBV7-8
J: TRBJ2-5
D: NA

CDR3: CASSFGSPTDTQYF
DNA: TGTGCCAGCAGTTTCGGATCTCCCACAGATACGCAGTATTTT
size: NA
V: TRBV27
J: TRBJ2-3
D: NA

CDR3: CASSSNLLAAETQYF
DNA: TGCGCCAGCAGCTCCAACCTGCTAGCGGCAGAGACCCAGTACTTC
size: NA
V: TRBV5-1
J: TRBJ2-5
D: TRBD2

CDR3: CASSLNLEETQYF
DNA: TGTGCCAGCAGCCTAAATCTCGAAGAGACCCAGTACTTC
size: NA
V: TRBV14
J: TRBJ2-5
D: NA

CDR3: CASISDRADEQFF
DNA: TGTGCCAGCATTTCGGACAGGGCGGACGAGCAGTTCTTC
size: NA
V: TRBV2
J: TRBJ2-1
D: TRBD1